This TCR beta chain originates from a study of T cell repertoires in cytomegalovirus infection. This CDR3 contains 13 residues. The V end was cut by 5 bases, the J end by 8 bases, with 15 bases between. Germline loops: CDR1 SGHTA, CDR2 FQGNSA. This clonotype was seen a handful of times. As yet, its antigen is unknown. TCRdb fed the reads into MiXCR, producing one record per CDR3 protein. The profile covers around 360,000 distinct CDR3 sequences, with approximately 30% appearing a single time and less than 15% taken by the ten largest. The chain carries TRBV7-2 and TRBJ1-2; D is uncertain. This TCR was sampled from a human donor in good health (CMV status not recorded). Some clones in this sample may be carry-over from other donors' samples. Here the sequenced sample was cultured PBMCs, taken from culture after CMV antigen stimulation. The CDR3 nucleotides read TGTGCCAGCAGCCCCCCCTCACCGAACGGCTACACCTTC. Its translation is CASSPPSPNGYTF.